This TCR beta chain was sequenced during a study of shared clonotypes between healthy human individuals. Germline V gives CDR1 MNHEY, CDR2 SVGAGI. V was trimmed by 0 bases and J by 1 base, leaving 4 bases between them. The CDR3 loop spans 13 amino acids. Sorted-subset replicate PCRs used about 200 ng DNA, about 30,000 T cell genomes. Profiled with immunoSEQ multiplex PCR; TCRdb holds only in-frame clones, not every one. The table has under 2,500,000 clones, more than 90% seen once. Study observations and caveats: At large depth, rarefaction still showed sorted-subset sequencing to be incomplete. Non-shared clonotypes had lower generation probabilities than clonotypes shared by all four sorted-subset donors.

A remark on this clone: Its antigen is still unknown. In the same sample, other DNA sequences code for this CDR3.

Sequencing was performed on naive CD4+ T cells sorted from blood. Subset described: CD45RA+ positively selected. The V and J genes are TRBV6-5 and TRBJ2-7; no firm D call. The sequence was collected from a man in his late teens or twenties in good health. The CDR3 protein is CASSYSRSYEQYF. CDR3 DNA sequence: TGTGCCAGCAGTTACTCGAGATCCTACGAGCAGTACTTC.